The source of this TCR beta chain is a study of CD8+ T cells in alopecia areata. The treatment is: oral pan-JAK inhibitor, 5-10 mg twice daily. The CDR3 is 15 residues long. CDR1 MNHEY and CDR2 SVGAGI come from the germline V gene. V shed 0 bases and J 1 base; nucleotides not matched to a gene: 2. In each case, RNA was isolated and then reverse transcribed into cDNA as the sequencing template. Measured with immunoSEQ multiplex PCR; TCRdb has only the in-frame clones, and not every one. Altogether 150,000 to 200,000 clones are present, less than 70% being singletons, with the ten largest covering over 12%. Regarding this clone: Its target is not known.

Study-level points and caveats: In lesional scalp, particularly from alopecia totalis/universalis, clonality was higher than in normal scalp. Between patients, shared TCR sequences were less clear than in mice. This was possibly due in part to HLA diversity in the patient population.

The clonotype was recovered from a human donor with alopecia areata. The specimen was CD4+ T cells sorted from blood, collected at week 24, from a patient treated with tofacitinib. V is TRBV6-5 and J is TRBJ2-5; 7 nucleotides align to TRBD1. The CDR3 sequence: CASSYSGQLQETQYF. The CDR3 coding sequence is TGTGCCAGCAGTTACTCGGGACAGCTCCAAGAGACCCAGTACTTC.